This is a list of T cell receptor beta chains from one sample in a study of CD8 T cells in ankylosing spondylitis. TCRdb redid the calling of the 5' RACE reads with MiXCR, one entry per CDR3 protein. The data contain approximately 290,000 distinct CDR3 sequences, roughly 20% of them singletons. Sequencing was performed on blood, either unsorted or a sorted T cell fraction (not recorded which). All receptors come from a female donor with ankylosing spondylitis or in good health (not recorded which). Both conserved end residues are part of each CDR3. Fields, in order: clone size, V gene, D gene, J gene, CDR3 DNA, CDR3 protein. A D gene is named only where the DNA matches it firmly. Only part of the rows carry a size: once, few, many, or a class if the clone is expanded.

clone size: few
V gene: TRBV6-2/TRBV6-3
D gene: -
J gene: TRBJ2-4
CDR3 DNA: TGTGCCAGCTCGCCCCCCGGGACGTACATTCAGTACTTC
CDR3 protein: CASSPPGTYIQYF

clone size: -
V gene: TRBV20-1
D gene: TRBD2
J gene: TRBJ2-7
CDR3 DNA: TGCAGTGCTAGAGGTCCCCTCGGAGGGACTAGCTCCTACGAGCAGTACTTC
CDR3 protein: CSARGPLGGTSSYEQYF

clone size: few
V gene: TRBV6-4
D gene: -
J gene: TRBJ2-1
CDR3 DNA: TGTGCCAGCAGTCACGGGGGTAGCTCCTACAATGAGCAGTTCTTC
CDR3 protein: CASSHGGSSYNEQFF

clone size: -
V gene: TRBV6-1
D gene: TRBD1
J gene: TRBJ1-2
CDR3 DNA: TGTGCCAGCGGGTATCCGACAGGGGCCGGGGGCTACACCTTC
CDR3 protein: CASGYPTGAGGYTF

clone size: -
V gene: TRBV19
D gene: -
J gene: TRBJ1-2
CDR3 DNA: TGTGCCAGTAGTATGGGAACAGTTAATGGCTACACCTTC
CDR3 protein: CASSMGTVNGYTF

clone size: few
V gene: TRBV23-1
D gene: -
J gene: TRBJ2-1
CDR3 DNA: TGCGCCAGCTGCCGACCGACACTTTACAATGAGCAGTTCTTC
CDR3 protein: CASCRPTLYNEQFF

clone size: -
V gene: TRBV12-3/TRBV12-4
D gene: -
J gene: TRBJ1-2
CDR3 DNA: TGTGCCAGCAGTTTACATTCCGGCTACACCTTC
CDR3 protein: CASSLHSGYTF

clone size: -
V gene: TRBV6-2/TRBV6-3
D gene: -
J gene: TRBJ2-2
CDR3 DNA: TGTGCTTCTCTGGGCCGGGACGGCGGGGAGCTGTTTTTT
CDR3 protein: CASLGRDGGELFF

clone size: few
V gene: TRBV12-3/TRBV12-4
D gene: TRBD1
J gene: TRBJ1-1
CDR3 DNA: TGTGCCAGCAGTCGCCGGACAGGTAGCACCATGCCTGAAGCTTTCTTT
CDR3 protein: CASSRRTGSTMPEAFF

clone size: many
V gene: TRBV15
D gene: -
J gene: TRBJ2-2
CDR3 DNA: TGTGCCACCAGCAGAGGAGGGGCTACGAACACCGGGGAGCTGTTTTTT
CDR3 protein: CATSRGGATNTGELFF

clone size: -
V gene: TRBV7-3
D gene: -
J gene: TRBJ2-1
CDR3 DNA: TGTGCCAGCAGCCCTCGGGACTCCGTGTACAATGAGCAGTTCTTC
CDR3 protein: CASSPRDSVYNEQFF

clone size: few
V gene: TRBV19
D gene: TRBD2
J gene: TRBJ2-2
CDR3 DNA: TGTGCCAGTACGCCCCTGTACCAGCGGGAGGGGAACACCGGGGAGCTGTTTTTT
CDR3 protein: CASTPLYQREGNTGELFF

clone size: few
V gene: TRBV5-1
D gene: -
J gene: TRBJ2-1
CDR3 DNA: TGCGCCAGCAGCTTGTTACGGGAGTCTGTCAATGAGCAGTTCTTC
CDR3 protein: CASSLLRESVNEQFF

clone size: -
V gene: TRBV20-1
D gene: -
J gene: TRBJ1-4
CDR3 DNA: TGCAGTGCTAATCGCGAAAAACTGTTTTTT
CDR3 protein: CSANREKLFF

clone size: few
V gene: TRBV28
D gene: TRBD1
J gene: TRBJ2-7
CDR3 DNA: TGTGCCACCTACCCTCCGGGACAGGGGTACGAGCAGTACTTC
CDR3 protein: CATYPPGQGYEQYF

clone size: -
V gene: TRBV4-3
D gene: TRBD2
J gene: TRBJ2-2
CDR3 DNA: TGCGCCAGCAGCCAACCCCCAGCGGGAGGGCCTCCCGGGGAGCTGTTTTTT
CDR3 protein: CASSQPPAGGPPGELFF

clone size: -
V gene: TRBV30
D gene: TRBD1
J gene: TRBJ1-4
CDR3 DNA: TGTGCCGGTGGGGTACAGGGGGCTGAAAAACTGTTTTTT
CDR3 protein: CAGGVQGAEKLFF

clone size: few
V gene: TRBV24-1
D gene: -
J gene: TRBJ2-3
CDR3 DNA: TGTGCCACCAGCCGGGCGGGAGATACGCAGTATTTT
CDR3 protein: CATSRAGDTQYF

clone size: few
V gene: TRBV2
D gene: -
J gene: TRBJ1-2
CDR3 DNA: TGTGCCAGCAGCCTGGGACAATCTGATGGCTACACCTTC
CDR3 protein: CASSLGQSDGYTF

clone size: -
V gene: TRBV7-9
D gene: -
J gene: TRBJ2-2
CDR3 DNA: TGTGCCAGCAGCTCGGGGGTCACCGGGGAGCTGTTTTTT
CDR3 protein: CASSSGVTGELFF

clone size: few
V gene: TRBV6-6
D gene: -
J gene: TRBJ2-5
CDR3 DNA: TGTGCCAGCAGTTACGTCCCGGAAGAGACCCAGTACTTC
CDR3 protein: CASSYVPEETQYF

clone size: -
V gene: TRBV14
D gene: -
J gene: TRBJ1-2
CDR3 DNA: TGTGCCAGCAGCCAACATAACAGGGTGAGCCTAAACTATGGCTACACCTTC
CDR3 protein: CASSQHNRVSLNYGYTF

clone size: -
V gene: TRBV10-2
D gene: -
J gene: TRBJ1-1
CDR3 DNA: TGCGCCAGCCAGGAAGAAAGTACCACTGAAGCTTTCTTT
CDR3 protein: CASQEESTTEAFF

clone size: many
V gene: TRBV29-1
D gene: -
J gene: TRBJ2-3
CDR3 DNA: TGCAGCGTTGAGAGGTCAGATACGCAGTATTTT
CDR3 protein: CSVERSDTQYF

clone size: many
V gene: TRBV25-1
D gene: -
J gene: TRBJ1-1
CDR3 DNA: TGTGCCAGCAGTGGGTACAGGGCGAGGGACACTGAAGCTTTCTTT
CDR3 protein: CASSGYRARDTEAFF

clone size: -
V gene: TRBV6-5
D gene: TRBD2
J gene: TRBJ2-5
CDR3 DNA: TGTGCCAGCAGTTACACGGGAGTCGTAGGGACTAGGAAAGAGACCCAGTACTTC
CDR3 protein: CASSYTGVVGTRKETQYF

clone size: -
V gene: TRBV7-3
D gene: -
J gene: TRBJ2-5
CDR3 DNA: TGTGCCAGCAGCTTAAAGGAACTGTCAGAGGAGACCCAGTACTTC
CDR3 protein: CASSLKELSEETQYF

clone size: -
V gene: TRBV30
D gene: -
J gene: TRBJ1-6
CDR3 DNA: TGTGCCTGGAGTGTACTGCAGGACGATTCACCCCTCCACTTT
CDR3 protein: CAWSVLQDDSPLHF

clone size: few
V gene: TRBV6-1
D gene: -
J gene: TRBJ1-5
CDR3 DNA: TGTGCCAGCAGTGATAGGCAGGGCAATCAGCCCCAGCATTTT
CDR3 protein: CASSDRQGNQPQHF

clone size: -
V gene: TRBV20-1
D gene: TRBD2
J gene: TRBJ2-1
CDR3 DNA: TGCAGTGCTAGTGGGCTAGCGGGAGACAATGAGCAGTTCTTC
CDR3 protein: CSASGLAGDNEQFF

clone size: -
V gene: TRBV9
D gene: TRBD2
J gene: TRBJ2-1
CDR3 DNA: TGTGCCAGCACCTCGGGAGGCAACCCCTTCAATGAGCAGTTCTTC
CDR3 protein: CASTSGGNPFNEQFF

clone size: few
V gene: TRBV6-5
D gene: -
J gene: TRBJ1-1
CDR3 DNA: TGTGCCAGCAGTTACGACAGCGGGGGGACTGAAGCTTTCTTT
CDR3 protein: CASSYDSGGTEAFF

clone size: few
V gene: TRBV25-1
D gene: -
J gene: TRBJ2-3
CDR3 DNA: TGTGCCAGCAGTGAATGCTCCCTTTCTTTGTGGGATACGCAGTATTTT
CDR3 protein: CASSECSLSLWDTQYF

clone size: -
V gene: TRBV27
D gene: TRBD1
J gene: TRBJ2-4
CDR3 DNA: TGTGCCAGCAGTAGAGACAGGGATCGAAGCATTCAGTACTTC
CDR3 protein: CASSRDRDRSIQYF

clone size: -
V gene: TRBV20-1
D gene: TRBD2
J gene: TRBJ2-2
CDR3 DNA: TGCAGTGCTAAAAACGGGGCTTCCACTAGCGACACCGGGGAGCTGTTTTTT
CDR3 protein: CSAKNGASTSDTGELFF

clone size: -
V gene: TRBV5-6
D gene: -
J gene: TRBJ2-1
CDR3 DNA: TGTGCCAGCAGCAATCCCGGGGGCGCCACCTACAATGAGCAGTTCTTC
CDR3 protein: CASSNPGGATYNEQFF